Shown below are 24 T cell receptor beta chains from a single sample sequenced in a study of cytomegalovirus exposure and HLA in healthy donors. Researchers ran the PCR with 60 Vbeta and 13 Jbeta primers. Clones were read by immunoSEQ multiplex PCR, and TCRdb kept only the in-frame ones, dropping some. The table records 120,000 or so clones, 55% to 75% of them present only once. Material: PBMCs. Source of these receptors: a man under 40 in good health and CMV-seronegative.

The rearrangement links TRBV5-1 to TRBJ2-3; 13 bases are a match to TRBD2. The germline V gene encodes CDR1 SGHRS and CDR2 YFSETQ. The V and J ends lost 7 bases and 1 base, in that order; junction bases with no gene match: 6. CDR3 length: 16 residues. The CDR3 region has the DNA TGCGCCAGCCGGGGACTAGCGGGGACCCGCACAGATACGCAGTATTTT. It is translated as CASRGLAGTRTDTQYF.

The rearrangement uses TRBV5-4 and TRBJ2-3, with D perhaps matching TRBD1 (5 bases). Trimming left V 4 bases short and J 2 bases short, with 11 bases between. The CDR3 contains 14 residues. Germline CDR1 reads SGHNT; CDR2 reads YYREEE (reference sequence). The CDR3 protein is CASSEWTNTDTQYF. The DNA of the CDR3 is TGTGCCAGCAGCGAGTGGACAAACACAGATACGCAGTATTTT.

CDR3: CASSEAAEPSEQFF. CDR3 nucleotides: TGCGCCAGCAGTGAGGCCGCCGAACCTAGTGAGCAGTTCTTC. The genes are TRBV10-1 and TRBJ2-1; D gene ambiguous. Trimming cost V 2 bases and J 9 bases, with 14 bases left between them. The germline V gene encodes CDR1 WNHNN and CDR2 SYGVQD (reference sequence). CDR3 size: 14 residues.

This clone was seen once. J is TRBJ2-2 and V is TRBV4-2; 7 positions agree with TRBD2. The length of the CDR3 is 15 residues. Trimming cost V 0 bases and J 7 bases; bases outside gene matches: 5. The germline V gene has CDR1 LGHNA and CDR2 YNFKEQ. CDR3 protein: CASSQDSGGIGELFF. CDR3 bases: TGTGCCAGCAGCCAAGATTCGGGAGGAATCGGGGAGCTGTTTTTT.

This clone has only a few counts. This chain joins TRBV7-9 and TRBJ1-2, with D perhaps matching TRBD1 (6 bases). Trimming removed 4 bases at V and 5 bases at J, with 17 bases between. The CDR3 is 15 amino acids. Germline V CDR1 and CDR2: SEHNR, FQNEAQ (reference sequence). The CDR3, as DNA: TGTGCCAGCAGCTCGAAACAGGGTCTGTTATATGGCTACACCTTC. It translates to CASSSKQGLLYGYTF.

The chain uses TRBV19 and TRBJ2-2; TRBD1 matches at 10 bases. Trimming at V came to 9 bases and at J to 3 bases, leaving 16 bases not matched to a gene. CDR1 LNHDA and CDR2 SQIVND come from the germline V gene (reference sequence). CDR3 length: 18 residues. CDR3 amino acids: CASLGRTGQGWDTGELFF. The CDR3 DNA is TGTGCCAGCTTAGGGCGGACGGGACAGGGGTGGGACACCGGGGAGCTGTTTTTT.

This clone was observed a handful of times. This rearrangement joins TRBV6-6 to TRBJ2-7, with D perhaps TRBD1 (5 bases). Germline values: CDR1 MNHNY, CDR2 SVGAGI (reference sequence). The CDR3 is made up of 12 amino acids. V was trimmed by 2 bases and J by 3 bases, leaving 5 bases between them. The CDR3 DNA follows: TGTGCCAGCAGTTACAGGGGCTACGAGCAGTACTTC. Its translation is CASSYRGYEQYF.

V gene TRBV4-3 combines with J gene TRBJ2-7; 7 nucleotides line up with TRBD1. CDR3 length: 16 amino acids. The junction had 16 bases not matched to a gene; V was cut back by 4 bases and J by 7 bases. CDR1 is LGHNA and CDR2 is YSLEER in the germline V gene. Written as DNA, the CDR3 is TGCGCCAGCAGCCCCGGTCGGGCAGGGGGTCCCTGGGAGCAGTACTTC. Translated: CASSPGRAGGPWEQYF.

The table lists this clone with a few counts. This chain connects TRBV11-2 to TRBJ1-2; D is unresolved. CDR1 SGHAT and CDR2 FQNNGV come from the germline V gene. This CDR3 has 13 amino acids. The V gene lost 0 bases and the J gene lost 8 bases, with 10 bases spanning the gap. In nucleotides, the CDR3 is TGTGCCAGCAGCTTAGATGCATTTGGCGGCTACACCTTC. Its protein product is CASSLDAFGGYTF.

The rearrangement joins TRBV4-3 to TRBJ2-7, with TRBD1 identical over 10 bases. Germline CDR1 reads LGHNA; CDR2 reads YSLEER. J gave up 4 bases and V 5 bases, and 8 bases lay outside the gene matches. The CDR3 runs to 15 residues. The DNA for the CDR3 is TGCGCCAGCAGCTTAGGACAGGGGGTAAGGTACGAGCAGTACTTC. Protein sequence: CASSLGQGVRYEQYF.

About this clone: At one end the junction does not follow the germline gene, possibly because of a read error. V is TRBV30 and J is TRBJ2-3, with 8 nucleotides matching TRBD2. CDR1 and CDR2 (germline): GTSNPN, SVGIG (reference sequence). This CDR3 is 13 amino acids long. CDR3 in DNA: TGTGCCTGGAACCTAGCGGGCACGGATACGCAGTATTTT. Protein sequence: CAWNLAGTDTQYF.

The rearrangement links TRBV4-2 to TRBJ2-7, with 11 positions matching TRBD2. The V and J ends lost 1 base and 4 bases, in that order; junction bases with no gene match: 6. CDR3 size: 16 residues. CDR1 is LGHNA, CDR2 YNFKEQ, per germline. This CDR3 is CASSQGVPSGGYEQYF. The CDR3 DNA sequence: TGTGCCAGCAGCCAAGGGGTCCCTAGCGGGGGGTACGAGCAGTACTTC.

CDR3 residues: CASSVDSPNPYNSPLHF. The CDR3 region has the DNA TGCGCCAGCAGTGTTGACAGCCCCAACCCTTATAATTCACCCCTCCACTTT. The chain employs TRBV5-1 and TRBJ1-6; D possibly corresponds to TRBD1 (5 bases). The CDR3 covers 17 residues. Trimming shortened V by 5 bases and J by 4 bases, and 19 bases separated the two germline ends. Germline-derived CDR1 and CDR2 are SGHRS and YFSETQ.

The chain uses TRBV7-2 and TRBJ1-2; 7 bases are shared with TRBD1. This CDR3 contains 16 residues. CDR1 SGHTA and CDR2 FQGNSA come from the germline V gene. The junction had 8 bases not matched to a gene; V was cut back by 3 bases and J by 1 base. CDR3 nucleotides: TGTGCCAGCAGCTTTAGACGGGACAGACATAACTATGGCTACACCTTC. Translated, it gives CASSFRRDRHNYGYTF.

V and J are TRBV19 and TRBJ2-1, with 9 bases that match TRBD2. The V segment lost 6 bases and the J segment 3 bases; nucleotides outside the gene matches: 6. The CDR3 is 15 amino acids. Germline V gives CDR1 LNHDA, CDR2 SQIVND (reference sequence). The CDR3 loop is CASSPGTSFYNEQFF. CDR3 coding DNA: TGTGCCAGTAGCCCCGGGACTAGCTTCTACAATGAGCAGTTCTTC.

This CDR3 is CASRINSGANVLTF. The CDR3 region has the DNA TGTGCCAGCAGAATCAACTCTGGGGCCAACGTCCTGACTTTC. The chain is built from TRBV6-1 and TRBJ2-6; no clear D. Germline V CDR1 and CDR2: MNHNS, SASEGT. V was clipped by 6 bases and J by 0 bases, with 6 bases between them. There are 14 residues in the CDR3.

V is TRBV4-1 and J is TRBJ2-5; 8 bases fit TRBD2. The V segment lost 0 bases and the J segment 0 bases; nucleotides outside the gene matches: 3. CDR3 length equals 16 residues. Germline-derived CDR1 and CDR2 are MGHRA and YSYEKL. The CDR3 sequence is CASSQESGGHQETQYF. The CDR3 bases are TGCGCCAGCAGCCAAGAAAGCGGGGGTCACCAAGAGACCCAGTACTTC.

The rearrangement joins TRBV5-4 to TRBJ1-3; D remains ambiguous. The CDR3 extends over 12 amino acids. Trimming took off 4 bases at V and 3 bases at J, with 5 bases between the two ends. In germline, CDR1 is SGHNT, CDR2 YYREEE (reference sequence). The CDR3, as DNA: TGTGCCAGCAGCCTCAGTGGAAACACCATATATTTT. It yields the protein CASSLSGNTIYF. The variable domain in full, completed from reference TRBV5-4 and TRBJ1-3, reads ETGVTQSPTHLIKTRGQQVTLRCSSQSGHNTVSWYQQALGQGPQFIFQYYREEENGRGNFPPRFSGLQFPNYSSELNVNALELDDSALYLCASSLSGNTIYFGEGSWLTVV.

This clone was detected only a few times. CDR3 residues: CASSWDRGGNQPQHF. The CDR3 nucleotides read TGTGCCAGCAGTTGGGACAGAGGGGGCAATCAGCCCCAGCATTTT. The J gene is TRBJ1-5, the V gene TRBV28; 7 nucleotides line up with TRBD1. Germline CDR1 and CDR2: MDHEN and SYDVKM. Unmatched junction bases numbered 5, after V lost 4 bases and J lost 2 bases. The CDR3 has 15 residues.

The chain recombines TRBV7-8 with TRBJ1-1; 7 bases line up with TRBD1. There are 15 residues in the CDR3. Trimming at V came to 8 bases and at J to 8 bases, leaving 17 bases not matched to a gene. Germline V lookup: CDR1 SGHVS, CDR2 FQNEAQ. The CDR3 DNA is TGTGCCAGCCACTTCCTGGGACTCGAACAGGGGGAAGCTTTCTTT. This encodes CASHFLGLEQGEAFF. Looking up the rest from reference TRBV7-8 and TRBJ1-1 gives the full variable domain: GAGVSQSPRYKVAKRGQDVALRCDPISGHVSLFWYQQALGQGPEFLTYFQNEAQLDKSGLPSDRFFAERPEGSVSTLKIQRTQQEDSAVYLCASHFLGLEQGEAFFGQGTRLTVV.

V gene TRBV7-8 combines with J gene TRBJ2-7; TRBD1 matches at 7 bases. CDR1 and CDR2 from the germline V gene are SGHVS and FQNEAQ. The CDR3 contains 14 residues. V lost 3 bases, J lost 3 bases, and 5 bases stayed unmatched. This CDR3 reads CASSLGAGGYEQYF. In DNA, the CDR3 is TGTGCCAGCAGCTTGGGGGCAGGGGGCTACGAGCAGTACTTC.

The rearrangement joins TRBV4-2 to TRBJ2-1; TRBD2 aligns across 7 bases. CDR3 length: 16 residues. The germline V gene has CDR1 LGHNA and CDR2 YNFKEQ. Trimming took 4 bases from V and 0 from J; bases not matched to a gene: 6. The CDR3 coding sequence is TGTGCCAGCAGCCGAGCCGGGACTACCTCCTACAATGAGCAGTTCTTC. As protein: CASSRAGTTSYNEQFF.

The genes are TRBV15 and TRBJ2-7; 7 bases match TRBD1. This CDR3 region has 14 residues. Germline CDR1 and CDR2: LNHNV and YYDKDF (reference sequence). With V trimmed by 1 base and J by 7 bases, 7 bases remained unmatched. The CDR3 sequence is CATSRASTGREQYF. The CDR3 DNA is TGTGCCACCAGCAGAGCCTCGACAGGGCGGGAGCAGTACTTC.

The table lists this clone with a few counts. This CDR3 is CAWRGITSGDLRGDTQYF. CDR3 nucleotides: TGTGCCTGGAGAGGGATAACTAGCGGGGACTTACGGGGAGATACGCAGTATTTT. The chain couples TRBV30 to TRBJ2-3, with TRBD2 matching over 10 bases. Germline assignment: CDR1 GTSNPN and CDR2 SVGIG (reference sequence). The CDR3 consists of 18 residues. Trimming cost V 3 bases and J 5 bases; bases outside gene matches: 17.